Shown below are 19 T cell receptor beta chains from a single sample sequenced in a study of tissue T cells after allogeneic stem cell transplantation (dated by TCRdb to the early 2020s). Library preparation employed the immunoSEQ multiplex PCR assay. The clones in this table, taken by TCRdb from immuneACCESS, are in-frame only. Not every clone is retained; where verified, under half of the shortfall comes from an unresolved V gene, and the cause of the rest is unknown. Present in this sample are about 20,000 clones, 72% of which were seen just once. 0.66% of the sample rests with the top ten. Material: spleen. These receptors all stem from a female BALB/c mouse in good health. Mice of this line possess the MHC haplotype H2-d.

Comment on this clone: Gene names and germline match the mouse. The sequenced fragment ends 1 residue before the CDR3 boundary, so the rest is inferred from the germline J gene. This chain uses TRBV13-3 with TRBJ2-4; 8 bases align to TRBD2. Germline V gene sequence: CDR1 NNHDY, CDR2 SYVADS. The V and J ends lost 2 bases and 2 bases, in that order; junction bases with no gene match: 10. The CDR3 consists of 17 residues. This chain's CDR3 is CASSERGGARVQNTLYF. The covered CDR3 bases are TGTGCCAGCAGTGAGAGGGGGGGGGCGCGGGTTCAAAACACCTTGTAC. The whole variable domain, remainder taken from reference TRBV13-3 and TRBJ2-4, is EAAVTQSPRSKVAVTGGKVTLSCHQTNNHDYMYWYRQDTGHGLRLIHYSYVADSTEKGDIPDGYKASRPSQENFSLILELASLSQTAVYFCASSERGGARVQNTLYFGAGTRLSVL.

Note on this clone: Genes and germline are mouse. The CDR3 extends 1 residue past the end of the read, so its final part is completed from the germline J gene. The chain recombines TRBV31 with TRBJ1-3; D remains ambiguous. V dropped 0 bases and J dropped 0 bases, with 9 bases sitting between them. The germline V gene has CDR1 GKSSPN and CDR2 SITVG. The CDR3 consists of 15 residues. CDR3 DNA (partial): TGTGCCTGGAGTCTAGGCAGTCATTCTGGAAATACGCTCTAT. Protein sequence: CAWSLGSHSGNTLY. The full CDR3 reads CAWSLGSHSGNTLYF. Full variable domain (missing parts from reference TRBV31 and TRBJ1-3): AQTIHQWPVAEIKAVGSPLSLGCTIKGKSSPNLYWYWQATGGTLQQLFYSITVGQVESVVQLNLSASRPKDDQFILSTEKLLLSHSGFYLCAWSLGSHSGNTLYFGEGSRLIVV.

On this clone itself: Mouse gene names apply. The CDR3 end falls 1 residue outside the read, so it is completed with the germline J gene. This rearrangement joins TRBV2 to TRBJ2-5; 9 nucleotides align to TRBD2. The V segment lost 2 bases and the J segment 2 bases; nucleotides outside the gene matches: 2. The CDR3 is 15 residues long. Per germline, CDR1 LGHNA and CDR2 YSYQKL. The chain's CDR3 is CASSQTGGSQDTQYF. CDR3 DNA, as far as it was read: TGTGCCAGCAGCCAAACTGGGGGGAGCCAAGACACCCAGTAC.

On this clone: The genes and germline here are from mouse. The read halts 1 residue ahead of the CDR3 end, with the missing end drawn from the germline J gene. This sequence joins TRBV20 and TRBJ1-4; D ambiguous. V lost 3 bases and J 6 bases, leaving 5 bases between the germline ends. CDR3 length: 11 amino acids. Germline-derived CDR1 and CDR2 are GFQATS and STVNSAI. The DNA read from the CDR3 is TGTGGTGCTAGCCCAGACGAAAGATTATTT. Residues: CGASPDERLF. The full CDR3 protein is CGASPDERLFF.

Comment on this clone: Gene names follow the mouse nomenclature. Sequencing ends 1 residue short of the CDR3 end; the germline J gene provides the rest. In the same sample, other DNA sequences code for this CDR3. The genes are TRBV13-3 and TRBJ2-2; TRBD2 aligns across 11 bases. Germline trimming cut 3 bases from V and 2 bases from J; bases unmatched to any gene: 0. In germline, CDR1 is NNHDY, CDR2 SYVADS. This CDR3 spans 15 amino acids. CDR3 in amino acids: CASSGTGGNTGQLYF. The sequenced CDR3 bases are TGTGCCAGCAGTGGGACTGGGGGGAACACCGGGCAGCTCTAC.

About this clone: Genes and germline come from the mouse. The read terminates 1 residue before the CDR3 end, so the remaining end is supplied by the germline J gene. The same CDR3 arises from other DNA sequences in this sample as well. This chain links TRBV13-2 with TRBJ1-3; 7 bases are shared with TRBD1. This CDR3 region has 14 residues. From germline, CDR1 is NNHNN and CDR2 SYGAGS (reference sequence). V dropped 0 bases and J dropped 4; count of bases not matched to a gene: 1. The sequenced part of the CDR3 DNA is TGTGCCAGCGGTGATGCAGGGGGGGGAAATACGCTCTAT. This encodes CASGDAGGGNTLY. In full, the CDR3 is CASGDAGGGNTLYF.

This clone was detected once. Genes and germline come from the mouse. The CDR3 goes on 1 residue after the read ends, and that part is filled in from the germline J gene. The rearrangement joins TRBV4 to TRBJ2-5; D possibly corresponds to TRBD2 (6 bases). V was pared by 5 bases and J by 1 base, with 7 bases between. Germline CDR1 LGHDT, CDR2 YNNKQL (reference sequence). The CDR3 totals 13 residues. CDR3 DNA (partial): TGTGCCAGCAGCCGGGACTACCAAGACACCCAGTAC. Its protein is CASSRDYQDTQY. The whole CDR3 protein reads CASSRDYQDTQYF.

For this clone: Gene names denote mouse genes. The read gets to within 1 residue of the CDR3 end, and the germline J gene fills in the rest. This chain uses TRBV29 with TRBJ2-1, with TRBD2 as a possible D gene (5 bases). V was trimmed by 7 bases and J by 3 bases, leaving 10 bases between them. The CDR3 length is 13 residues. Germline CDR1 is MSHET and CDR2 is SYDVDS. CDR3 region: CASNGVFYAEQFF. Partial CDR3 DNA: TGTGCTAGCAATGGGGTCTTCTATGCTGAGCAGTTC.

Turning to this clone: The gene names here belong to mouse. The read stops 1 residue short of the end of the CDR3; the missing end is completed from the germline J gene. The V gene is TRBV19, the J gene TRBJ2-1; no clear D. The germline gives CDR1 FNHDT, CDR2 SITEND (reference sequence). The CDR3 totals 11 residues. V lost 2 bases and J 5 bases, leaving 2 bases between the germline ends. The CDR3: CASSINAEQFF. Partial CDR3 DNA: TGTGCCAGCAGTATTAATGCTGAGCAGTTC.

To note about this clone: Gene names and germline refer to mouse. CDR3 loop: CASSPGGRSAETLYF. CDR3 DNA, as far as it was read: TGTGCCAGCAGCCCAGGAGGGCGAAGTGCAGAAACGCTGTAT. The chain is built from TRBV2 and TRBJ2-3; D gene uncertain. The CDR3 end lies 1 residue beyond the end of the read and is filled in from the germline J gene. The V gene lost 4 bases and the J gene lost 0 bases, with 11 bases spanning the gap. The V gene's germline CDR1 is LGHNA and CDR2 YSYQKL. CDR3 length: 15 amino acids.

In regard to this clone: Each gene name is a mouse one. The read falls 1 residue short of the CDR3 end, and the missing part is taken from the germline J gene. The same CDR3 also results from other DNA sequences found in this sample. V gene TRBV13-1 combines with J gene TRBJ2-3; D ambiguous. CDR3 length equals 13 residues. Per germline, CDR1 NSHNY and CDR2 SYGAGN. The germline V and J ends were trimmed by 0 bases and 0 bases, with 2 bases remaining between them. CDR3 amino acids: CASSDASAETLYF. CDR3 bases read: TGTGCCAGCAGTGATGCGAGTGCAGAAACGCTGTAT.

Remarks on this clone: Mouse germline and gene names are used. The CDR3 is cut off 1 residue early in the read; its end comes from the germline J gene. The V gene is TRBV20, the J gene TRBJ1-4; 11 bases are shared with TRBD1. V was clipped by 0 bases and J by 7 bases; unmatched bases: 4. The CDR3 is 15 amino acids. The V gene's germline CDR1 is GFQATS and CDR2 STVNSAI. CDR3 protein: CGARDRTGGGERLFF. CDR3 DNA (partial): TGTGGTGCTAGGGATCGGACAGGGGGCGGCGAAAGATTATTT.

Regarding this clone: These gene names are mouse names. The CDR3 sequence is CGARTGTGRDTQYF. The CDR3 bases that were read are TGTGGTGCTAGGACCGGGACAGGGAGAGACACCCAGTAC. This chain connects TRBV20 to TRBJ2-5; 9 bases map to TRBD1. The sequenced fragment ends 1 residue before the CDR3 boundary, so the rest is inferred from the germline J gene. The CDR3 length is 14 residues. The junction had 5 bases not matched to a gene; V was cut back by 2 bases and J by 5 bases. Germline CDR1 GFQATS, CDR2 STVNSAI.

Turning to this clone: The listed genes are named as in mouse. CDR3 residues: CASSSGGQNTLYF. CDR3 DNA, as far as it was read: TGTGCTAGCAGTTCAGGGGGTCAAAACACCTTGTAC. J is TRBJ2-4 and V is TRBV29; a weak D match, TRBD1 (6 bases). The read gets to within 1 residue of the CDR3 end, and the germline J gene fills in the rest. The CDR3 runs to 13 residues. Looked up from germline, CDR1 is MSHET and CDR2 is SYDVDS. With 4 bases removed from V and 1 base from J, the gap between germline ends came to 6 bases. Full variable domain (rest looked up from reference TRBV29 and TRBJ2-4): DMKVTQMPRYLIKRMGENVLLECGQDMSHETMYWYRQDPGLGLQLIYISYDVDSNSEGDIPKGYRVSRKKREHFSLILDSAKTNQTSVYFCASSSGGQNTLYFGAGTRLSVL.

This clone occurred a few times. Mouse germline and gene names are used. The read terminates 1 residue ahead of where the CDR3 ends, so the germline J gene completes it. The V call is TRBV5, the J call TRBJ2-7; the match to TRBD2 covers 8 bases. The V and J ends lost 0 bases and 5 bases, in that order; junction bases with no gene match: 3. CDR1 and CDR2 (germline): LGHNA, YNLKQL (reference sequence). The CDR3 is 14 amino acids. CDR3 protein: CASSQDLGGDEQYF. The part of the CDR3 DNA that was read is TGTGCCAGCAGCCAAGATCTTGGGGGGGATGAACAGTAC.

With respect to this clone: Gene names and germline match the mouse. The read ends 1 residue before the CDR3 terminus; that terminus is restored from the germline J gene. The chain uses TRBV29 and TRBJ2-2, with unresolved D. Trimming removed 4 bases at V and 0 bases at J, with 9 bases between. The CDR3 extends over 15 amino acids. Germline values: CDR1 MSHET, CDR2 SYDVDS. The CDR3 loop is CASSSTPANTGQLYF. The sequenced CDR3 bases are TGTGCTAGCAGTTCGACACCTGCAAACACCGGGCAGCTCTAC. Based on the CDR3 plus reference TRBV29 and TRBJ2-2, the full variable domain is DMKVTQMPRYLIKRMGENVLLECGQDMSHETMYWYRQDPGLGLQLIYISYDVDSNSEGDIPKGYRVSRKKREHFSLILDSAKTNQTSVYFCASSSTPANTGQLYFGEGSKLTVL.

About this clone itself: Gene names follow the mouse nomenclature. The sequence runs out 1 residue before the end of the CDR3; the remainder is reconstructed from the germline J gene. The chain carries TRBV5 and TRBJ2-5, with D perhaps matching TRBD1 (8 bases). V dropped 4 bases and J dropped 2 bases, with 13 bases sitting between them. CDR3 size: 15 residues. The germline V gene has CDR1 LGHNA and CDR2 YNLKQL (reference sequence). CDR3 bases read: TGTGCCAGCAGCCCCTACAGGGGGGGCCAAGACACCCAGTAC. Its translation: CASSPYRGGQDTQY. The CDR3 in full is CASSPYRGGQDTQYF.

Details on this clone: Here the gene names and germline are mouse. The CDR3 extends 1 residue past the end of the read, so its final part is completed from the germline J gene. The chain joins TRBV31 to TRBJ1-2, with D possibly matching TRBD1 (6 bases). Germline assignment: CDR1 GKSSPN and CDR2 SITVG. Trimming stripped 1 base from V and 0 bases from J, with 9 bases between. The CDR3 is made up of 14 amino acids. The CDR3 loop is CAWSRDNANSDYTF. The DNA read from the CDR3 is TGTGCCTGGAGTCGGGACAATGCAAACTCCGACTACACC.

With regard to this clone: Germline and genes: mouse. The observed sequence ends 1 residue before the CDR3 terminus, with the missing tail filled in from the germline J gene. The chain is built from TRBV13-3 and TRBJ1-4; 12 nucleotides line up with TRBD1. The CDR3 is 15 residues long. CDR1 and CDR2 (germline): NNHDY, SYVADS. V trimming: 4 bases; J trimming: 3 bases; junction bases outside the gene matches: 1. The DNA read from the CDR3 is TGTGCCAGCAGTCGGGACAGGGGGCCCAACGAAAGATTATTT. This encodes CASSRDRGPNERLF. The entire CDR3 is CASSRDRGPNERLFF.